A selection of T cell receptor beta chains follows, all from one sample in a study of blood T cell repertoires in COVID-19. This table comes from immunoSEQ multiplex PCR, and its TCRdb copy is limited to in-frame clones, with some not included. Found here are about 260,000 clones, 80% to 90% of them singletons; the top ten hold roughly 2.5%. Sequencing input: peripheral blood. These receptors were collected from a woman aged 45-65 years with acute or convalescent COVID-19. Both conserved end residues are part of each CDR3. A D gene is named only where the DNA matches it firmly. Clone size is not always given. Where it is, it says once, few, many or a class for expanded clones.

d_gene: -
j_gene: TRBJ2-7
len: 12
abundance: -
v_gene: TRBV28
CDR3nt: TGTGCCAGTGCCTGGGGGGACTACGAGCAGTACTTC
CDR3aa: CASAWGDYEQYF

d_gene: TRBD1
j_gene: TRBJ1-2
len: 13
abundance: few
v_gene: TRBV27
CDR3nt: TGTGCCAGCAGTTTAGCAGGGGGCTATGGCTACACCTTC
CDR3aa: CASSLAGGYGYTF

d_gene: -
j_gene: TRBJ2-5
len: 12
abundance: -
v_gene: TRBV5-1
CDR3nt: TGCGCCAGCAGCTTAGCCGGAGAGACCCAGTACTTC
CDR3aa: CASSLAGETQYF

d_gene: -
j_gene: TRBJ2-2
len: 14
abundance: -
v_gene: TRBV7-3
CDR3nt: TGTGCCAGCAGCTTAATCTCGAACACCGGGGAGCTGTTTTTT
CDR3aa: CASSLISNTGELFF

d_gene: TRBD1
j_gene: TRBJ2-7
len: 11
abundance: -
v_gene: TRBV5-5
CDR3nt: TGTGCCAGCAGTAAAGGACAGGGCCAGTACTTC
CDR3aa: CASSKGQGQYF

d_gene: TRBD2
j_gene: TRBJ2-3
len: 16
abundance: -
v_gene: TRBV29-1
CDR3nt: TGCAGCGTTGAAAGCGGGCTAGCGGGCAGCACAGATACGCAGTATTTT
CDR3aa: CSVESGLAGSTDTQYF

d_gene: TRBD2
j_gene: TRBJ2-3
len: 17
abundance: -
v_gene: TRBV24-1
CDR3nt: TGTGCCACCAGTGATTTACCGGGACTAGCGGAGGCAGATACGCAGTATTTT
CDR3aa: CATSDLPGLAEADTQYF

d_gene: -
j_gene: TRBJ2-7
len: 15
abundance: -
v_gene: TRBV7-2
CDR3nt: TGTGCCAGCAGCTTATTCCCCGGTCATTCCTACGAGCAGTACTTC
CDR3aa: CASSLFPGHSYEQYF

d_gene: -
j_gene: TRBJ2-1
len: 12
abundance: -
v_gene: TRBV29-1
CDR3nt: TGCAGCGTGGAGAGGGGGGGAAATGAGCAGTTCTTC
CDR3aa: CSVERGGNEQFF

d_gene: -
j_gene: TRBJ1-2
len: 14
abundance: -
v_gene: TRBV7-9
CDR3nt: TGTGCCAGCAGCTTAGATGTAGGGAGCTATGGCTACACCTTC
CDR3aa: CASSLDVGSYGYTF

d_gene: TRBD1
j_gene: TRBJ2-3
len: 14
abundance: -
v_gene: TRBV6-2/TRBV6-3
CDR3nt: TGTGCCAGCAGCCAAGGGGGCTCGGCAGATACGCAGTATTTT
CDR3aa: CASSQGGSADTQYF

d_gene: -
j_gene: TRBJ2-1
len: 14
abundance: -
v_gene: TRBV3-1/TRBV3-2
CDR3nt: TGTGCCAGCAGCCCCGGGGTCGGGGTTGGCGAGCAGTTCTTC
CDR3aa: CASSPGVGVGEQFF

d_gene: TRBD1
j_gene: TRBJ1-2
len: 16
abundance: -
v_gene: TRBV6-6
CDR3nt: TGTGCCAGCAGTTACGCGGGGACAGCCGGAGGGGGTGGCTACACCTTC
CDR3aa: CASSYAGTAGGGGYTF

d_gene: -
j_gene: TRBJ2-1
len: 11
abundance: -
v_gene: TRBV29-1
CDR3nt: TGCAGCGTTGCAGGGTTGAGTGAGCAGTTCTTC
CDR3aa: CSVAGLSEQFF

d_gene: TRBD2
j_gene: TRBJ2-2
len: 14
abundance: -
v_gene: TRBV27
CDR3nt: TGTGCCAGCAGTCGGGGGGGACTAGCCGGGGAGCTGTTTTTT
CDR3aa: CASSRGGLAGELFF

d_gene: TRBD2
j_gene: TRBJ2-1
len: 14
abundance: -
v_gene: TRBV7-3
CDR3nt: TGTGCCAGCAGCACGGGACTAGCAAGCAATGAGCAGTTCTTC
CDR3aa: CASSTGLASNEQFF

d_gene: -
j_gene: TRBJ2-3
len: 11
abundance: -
v_gene: TRBV29-1
CDR3nt: TGCAGCGCGGACGGTGCAGATACGCAGTATTTT
CDR3aa: CSADGADTQYF

d_gene: -
j_gene: TRBJ1-6
len: 12
abundance: -
v_gene: TRBV6-5
CDR3nt: TGTGCCAGCAGCGCCCAGTACTCACCCCTCCACTTT
CDR3aa: CASSAQYSPLHF

d_gene: TRBD1
j_gene: TRBJ1-4
len: 14
abundance: once
v_gene: TRBV2
CDR3nt: TGTGCCAGCAGTTACAGGGGGGGTGATGAAAAACTGTTTTTT
CDR3aa: CASSYRGGDEKLFF

d_gene: -
j_gene: TRBJ1-1
len: 11
abundance: -
v_gene: TRBV19
CDR3nt: TGTGCCAGTAGTATAGGGGAGAAGGCTTTCTTT
CDR3aa: CASSIGEKAFF

d_gene: -
j_gene: TRBJ2-7
len: 14
abundance: -
v_gene: TRBV19
CDR3nt: TGTGCCAGTAGTACGGTACAGGCAACCTACGAGCAGTACTTC
CDR3aa: CASSTVQATYEQYF

d_gene: TRBD1
j_gene: TRBJ1-2
len: 15
abundance: -
v_gene: TRBV11-2
CDR3nt: TGTGCCAGCAGCTTTCCCCAGGGGGTTAACTATGGCTACACCTTC
CDR3aa: CASSFPQGVNYGYTF

d_gene: TRBD2
j_gene: TRBJ2-3
len: 16
abundance: few
v_gene: TRBV27
CDR3nt: TGTGCCAGCAAGAGTCGGACTAGCGGGAGTAGGGATACGCAGTATTTT
CDR3aa: CASKSRTSGSRDTQYF

d_gene: -
j_gene: TRBJ2-7
len: 14
abundance: -
v_gene: TRBV5-1
CDR3nt: TGCGCCAGCAGCTTGTATCAGATACCCTACGAGCAGTACTTC
CDR3aa: CASSLYQIPYEQYF

d_gene: TRBD2
j_gene: TRBJ2-1
len: 14
abundance: -
v_gene: TRBV5-1
CDR3nt: TGCGCCAGCAGCTTGTCCGGCGGGAGTAATGAGCAGTTCTTC
CDR3aa: CASSLSGGSNEQFF

d_gene: -
j_gene: TRBJ2-3
len: 16
abundance: -
v_gene: TRBV7-3
CDR3nt: TGTGCCAGCAGCGCTTCAGGGGGGAGTGGGACAGATACGCAGTATTTT
CDR3aa: CASSASGGSGTDTQYF

d_gene: -
j_gene: TRBJ1-5
len: 13
abundance: few
v_gene: TRBV2
CDR3nt: TGTGCCAGCACTCGAGACATCAACGGGCCCCAGCATTTT
CDR3aa: CASTRDINGPQHF

d_gene: TRBD1
j_gene: TRBJ2-4
len: 19
abundance: -
v_gene: TRBV18
CDR3nt: TGTGCCAGCTCACCTTCGGGACAGGGGGCCACGTCGGCCAAAAACATTCAGTACTTC
CDR3aa: CASSPSGQGATSAKNIQYF

d_gene: -
j_gene: TRBJ2-7
len: 12
abundance: -
v_gene: TRBV11-2
CDR3nt: TGTGCCAGCAGCTTAGTCTACTACGAGCAGTACTTC
CDR3aa: CASSLVYYEQYF

d_gene: -
j_gene: TRBJ1-1
len: 14
abundance: -
v_gene: TRBV7-3
CDR3nt: TGTGCCAGCAGCGAACAGGGTTCTCCCACTGAAGCTTTCTTT
CDR3aa: CASSEQGSPTEAFF

d_gene: -
j_gene: TRBJ1-3
len: 16
abundance: -
v_gene: TRBV7-9
CDR3nt: TGTGCCAGCAGCTTACAGACAGCATTCTCTGGAAACACCATATATTTT
CDR3aa: CASSLQTAFSGNTIYF

d_gene: TRBD1
j_gene: TRBJ2-3
len: 13
abundance: -
v_gene: TRBV29-1
CDR3nt: TGCAGCGTTCAACAGGGGGCCACAGATACGCAGTATTTT
CDR3aa: CSVQQGATDTQYF

d_gene: TRBD1
j_gene: TRBJ2-7
len: 16
abundance: -
v_gene: TRBV28
CDR3nt: TGTGCCAGCAGTCGAACTCAGGGGGTTAGCACCTACGAGCAGTACTTC
CDR3aa: CASSRTQGVSTYEQYF

d_gene: TRBD1
j_gene: TRBJ2-7
len: 13
abundance: few
v_gene: TRBV28
CDR3nt: TGTGCCAGCACCGGACAGGGTGCCCACGAGCAGTACTTC
CDR3aa: CASTGQGAHEQYF

d_gene: TRBD2
j_gene: TRBJ2-1
len: 17
abundance: -
v_gene: TRBV27
CDR3nt: TGTGCCAGCAGTCGCATCCCCAGCGGGAGGCCGGGCAATGAGCAGTTCTTC
CDR3aa: CASSRIPSGRPGNEQFF

d_gene: -
j_gene: TRBJ2-7
len: 14
abundance: few
v_gene: TRBV7-3
CDR3nt: TGTGCCAGCAGCCCGGTCAGCGGGCCTTACGAGCAGTACTTC
CDR3aa: CASSPVSGPYEQYF

d_gene: TRBD2
j_gene: TRBJ2-2
len: 14
abundance: few
v_gene: TRBV7-3
CDR3nt: TGTGCCAGCCAACTAGCGGGAACGACCGGGGAGCTGTTTTTT
CDR3aa: CASQLAGTTGELFF

d_gene: -
j_gene: TRBJ1-6
len: 13
abundance: -
v_gene: TRBV5-1
CDR3nt: TGCGCCAGCAGCTTGAACTTGAATTCACCCCTCCACTTT
CDR3aa: CASSLNLNSPLHF

d_gene: -
j_gene: TRBJ2-1
len: 14
abundance: -
v_gene: TRBV3-1/TRBV3-2
CDR3nt: TGTGCCAGCAGCCAATCAGAGGGTGGGTATGAGCAGTTCTTC
CDR3aa: CASSQSEGGYEQFF

d_gene: TRBD2
j_gene: TRBJ2-7
len: 14
abundance: -
v_gene: TRBV5-1
CDR3nt: TGCGCCAGCAGCAGTAGCGGGAATCAGGACGAGCAGTACTTC
CDR3aa: CASSSSGNQDEQYF

d_gene: TRBD1
j_gene: TRBJ2-7
len: 13
abundance: -
v_gene: TRBV7-9
CDR3nt: TGTGCCAGCAGCTGGTGGACAGGGGACGAGCAGTACTTC
CDR3aa: CASSWWTGDEQYF

d_gene: -
j_gene: TRBJ2-7
len: 11
abundance: -
v_gene: TRBV3-1/TRBV3-2
CDR3nt: TGTGCCAGCAGCCACAGGGCCGAGCAGTACTTC
CDR3aa: CASSHRAEQYF

d_gene: -
j_gene: TRBJ1-2
len: 16
abundance: -
v_gene: TRBV18
CDR3nt: TGTGCCAGCTCACCATCTATCGTGCCAGGGGAAAACGGCTACACCTTC
CDR3aa: CASSPSIVPGENGYTF

d_gene: -
j_gene: TRBJ2-5
len: 14
abundance: -
v_gene: TRBV11-2
CDR3nt: TGTGCCAGCAGCCCCGAGGGCAGGGGCAAGACCCAGTACTTC
CDR3aa: CASSPEGRGKTQYF

d_gene: TRBD1
j_gene: TRBJ1-3
len: 18
abundance: -
v_gene: TRBV29-1
CDR3nt: TGCAGCGTTGAATTGGAGGGGACAGGGCCATACTCTGGAAACACCATATATTTT
CDR3aa: CSVELEGTGPYSGNTIYF

d_gene: -
j_gene: TRBJ1-3
len: 15
abundance: -
v_gene: TRBV6-1
CDR3nt: TGTGCCAGCATTGAACAGGCTTTCTCTGGAAACACCATATATTTT
CDR3aa: CASIEQAFSGNTIYF

d_gene: TRBD2
j_gene: TRBJ2-7
len: 20
abundance: -
v_gene: TRBV27
CDR3nt: TGTGCCAGCAGTCCCCTCGGGGGGGGATCCACTAGCGGGAGATCCTACGAGCAGTACTTC
CDR3aa: CASSPLGGGSTSGRSYEQYF

d_gene: -
j_gene: TRBJ2-3
len: 14
abundance: -
v_gene: TRBV6-2/TRBV6-3
CDR3nt: TGTGCCAGCAGTTACTCGGTCGGGTCAGATACGCAGTATTTT
CDR3aa: CASSYSVGSDTQYF

d_gene: -
j_gene: TRBJ1-1
len: 13
abundance: once
v_gene: TRBV5-4
CDR3nt: TGTGCCAGCAGCTACTTGTTGAACACTGAAGCTTTCTTT
CDR3aa: CASSYLLNTEAFF